This is a list of T cell receptor beta chains from one sample in a study of blood T cells in healthy people across ages. From the 5' RACE reads, TCRdb called clonotypes with MiXCR, one entry per CDR3 protein. The table lists fewer than 900,000 distinct CDR3 sequences, roughly 45% of them singletons. The source material was blood. Receptor source: a woman in her sixties in good health. CDR3s include the opening cysteine and the closing phenylalanine or tryptophan. The D gene is left open where the match is weak. For some rows the clone size is stated as once, few or many, or as a class when expanded; others skip it.

D gene: -
clone size: few
V gene: TRBV12-3/TRBV12-4
J gene: TRBJ1-4
CDR3 protein: CASSREYGTLGEKLFF
CDR3 DNA: TGTGCCAGCAGTCGGGAATACGGGACGCTGGGTGAAAAACTGTTTTTT

D gene: TRBD2
clone size: -
V gene: TRBV20-1
J gene: TRBJ2-7
CDR3 protein: CSARGPTSGSLYEQYF
CDR3 DNA: TGCAGTGCTAGAGGTCCGACTAGCGGGAGCCTCTACGAGCAGTACTTC

D gene: -
clone size: -
V gene: TRBV7-3
J gene: TRBJ2-5
CDR3 protein: CASSLTWGSQETQYF
CDR3 DNA: TGTGCCAGCAGCTTAACTTGGGGTAGCCAAGAGACCCAGTACTTC

D gene: -
clone size: few
V gene: TRBV7-9
J gene: TRBJ2-1
CDR3 protein: CASSLNGIYNEQFF
CDR3 DNA: TGTGCCAGCAGCTTAAACGGGATCTACAATGAGCAGTTCTTC

D gene: TRBD2
clone size: many
V gene: TRBV6-5
J gene: TRBJ2-1
CDR3 protein: CASSYSGTSGVYNEQFF
CDR3 DNA: TGTGCCAGCAGTTACTCCGGGACTAGCGGGGTCTACAATGAGCAGTTCTTC

D gene: -
clone size: -
V gene: TRBV20-1
J gene: TRBJ1-1
CDR3 protein: CSARAPVGDTEAFF
CDR3 DNA: TGCAGTGCTAGAGCACCTGTAGGGGACACTGAAGCTTTCTTT

D gene: -
clone size: -
V gene: TRBV27
J gene: TRBJ2-7
CDR3 protein: CASKPGSNSYEQYF
CDR3 DNA: TGTGCCAGCAAACCTGGCAGTAACTCCTACGAGCAGTACTTC

D gene: -
clone size: few
V gene: TRBV7-3
J gene: TRBJ2-5
CDR3 protein: CASSLMRVSGKETQYF
CDR3 DNA: TGTGCCAGCAGCTTAATGCGGGTGTCAGGGAAGGAGACCCAGTACTTC

D gene: TRBD1
clone size: few
V gene: TRBV7-2
J gene: TRBJ2-7
CDR3 protein: CASSPDRFYEQYF
CDR3 DNA: TGTGCCAGCAGCCCGGACAGGTTCTACGAGCAGTACTTC

D gene: -
clone size: -
V gene: TRBV7-2
J gene: TRBJ2-1
CDR3 protein: CASSPVSTQNNERFF
CDR3 DNA: TGTGCCAGCAGCCCTGTTTCAACCCAAAACAATGAGCGGTTCTTC

D gene: -
clone size: few
V gene: TRBV30
J gene: TRBJ2-1
CDR3 protein: CAWSQQWGQFF
CDR3 DNA: TGTGCCTGGAGCCAGCAGTGGGGGCAGTTCTTC

D gene: -
clone size: few
V gene: TRBV6-1
J gene: TRBJ1-2
CDR3 protein: CASSEARQNYGYTF
CDR3 DNA: TGTGCCAGCAGTGAAGCGAGGCAGAACTATGGCTACACCTTC

D gene: -
clone size: -
V gene: TRBV2
J gene: TRBJ1-4
CDR3 protein: CASKSGGAIEKLFF
CDR3 DNA: TGTGCCAGCAAATCGGGGGGGGCAATTGAAAAACTGTTTTTT

D gene: TRBD2
clone size: -
V gene: TRBV12-3/TRBV12-4
J gene: TRBJ2-1
CDR3 protein: CASRAETSGIEEQFF
CDR3 DNA: TGTGCCAGCAGGGCCGAGACTAGCGGGATCGAGGAGCAGTTCTTC

D gene: -
clone size: -
V gene: TRBV6-5
J gene: TRBJ2-3
CDR3 protein: CASMHSEGDTQYF
CDR3 DNA: TGTGCCAGCATGCACAGCGAAGGAGATACGCAGTATTTT

D gene: TRBD1
clone size: -
V gene: TRBV18
J gene: TRBJ1-5
CDR3 protein: CASSSPGQGDQPQHF
CDR3 DNA: TGTGCCAGCTCATCGCCGGGACAGGGTGATCAGCCCCAGCATTTT

D gene: TRBD2
clone size: -
V gene: TRBV5-1
J gene: TRBJ2-3
CDR3 protein: CASSLLATIRTDTQYF
CDR3 DNA: TGCGCCAGCAGCTTACTAGCGACTATTCGCACAGATACGCAGTATTTT

D gene: TRBD1
clone size: -
V gene: TRBV5-8
J gene: TRBJ2-5
CDR3 protein: CASRRTGEASAQYF
CDR3 DNA: TGTGCCAGCAGACGGACAGGGGAGGCATCGGCCCAGTACTTC

D gene: TRBD1
clone size: -
V gene: TRBV15
J gene: TRBJ2-4
CDR3 protein: CATSRQGANEQYF
CDR3 DNA: TGTGCCACCAGCAGGCAGGGGGCCAATGAGCAGTACTTC

D gene: TRBD1
clone size: -
V gene: TRBV28
J gene: TRBJ2-5
CDR3 protein: CASTLGQPTETQYF
CDR3 DNA: TGTGCCAGCACCCTGGGACAGCCTACGGAGACCCAGTACTTC

D gene: TRBD2
clone size: few
V gene: TRBV15
J gene: TRBJ2-1
CDR3 protein: CATSRDGPSGGAGEQFF
CDR3 DNA: TGTGCCACCAGCAGAGATGGGCCTAGCGGGGGGGCGGGTGAGCAGTTCTTC

D gene: TRBD1
clone size: many
V gene: TRBV29-1
J gene: TRBJ1-2
CDR3 protein: CSVTPPGGHGYTF
CDR3 DNA: TGCAGCGTTACCCCACCAGGGGGCCATGGCTACACCTTC

D gene: TRBD2
clone size: -
V gene: TRBV7-2
J gene: TRBJ2-7
CDR3 protein: CASSFAGGRGEQYF
CDR3 DNA: TGTGCCAGCAGCTTTGCGGGGGGGCGAGGAGAGCAGTACTTC